This is a list of T cell receptor beta chains from one sample in a study of vaccination and CD4 T cells after COVID-19. No antigen has been assigned to these receptors. TCRdb reprocessed the PCR reads via MiXCR and lists one record per CDR3 protein. The data show approximately 15,000 distinct CDR3 sequences, roughly 48% seen once. The specimen sequenced was CD4+ T cells from blood, cultured in vitro. The receptors originated from a human donor who had recovered from COVID-19. Both conserved end residues are part of each CDR3. Fields, in order: J gene, clone size, D gene, V gene, CDR3 protein, CDR3 DNA. A D gene is named only where the DNA matches it firmly. Size is stated for part of the rows, as once, few or many counts, or as a class when the clone is expanded.

TRBJ2-7	few	TRBD2	TRBV5-1	CASSPVAGGGTYEQYF	TGCGCCAGCAGCCCGGTCGCGGGCGGGGGGACCTACGAGCAGTACTTC
TRBJ1-5	.	.	TRBV6-1	CASRANSNQPQHF	TGTGCCAGCAGGGCTAATAGCAATCAGCCCCAGCATTTT
TRBJ1-1	.	TRBD1	TRBV27	CASSTIYRGGTEAFF	TGTGCCAGCAGTACCATTTACAGGGGAGGGACTGAAGCTTTCTTT
TRBJ2-7	.	.	TRBV20-1	CSARDWAGSSGSSYEQYF	TGCAGTGCTAGAGATTGGGCGGGGAGCAGCGGAAGCTCCTACGAGCAGTACTTC
TRBJ2-5	.	.	TRBV18	CASSPGSKETQYF	TGTGCCAGCTCACCAGGGTCGAAAGAGACCCAGTACTTC
TRBJ1-2	few	.	TRBV6-1	CASSESGGVLTYGYTF	TGTGCCAGCAGTGAAAGTGGAGGGGTACTTACCTATGGCTACACCTTC
TRBJ2-1	.	.	TRBV20-1	CSAKPGGQIYNEQFF	TGCAGTGCTAAACCCGGGGGACAGATCTACAATGAGCAGTTCTTC
TRBJ2-3	few	.	TRBV7-9	CASSPHQVTDTQYF	TGTGCCAGCAGCCCCCATCAGGTCACAGATACGCAGTATTTT
TRBJ1-1	.	TRBD1	TRBV2	CASSQGGIITEAFF	TGTGCCAGCAGTCAGGGGGGGATAATCACTGAAGCTTTCTTT
TRBJ1-1	.	.	TRBV6-5	CASSSQGHHTEAFF	TGTGCCAGCAGTTCCCAGGGACACCACACTGAAGCTTTCTTT
TRBJ1-5	.	.	TRBV19	CASSIAGERVQPQHF	TGTGCCAGTAGTATAGCGGGGGAGAGGGTTCAGCCCCAGCATTTT
TRBJ1-1	.	.	TRBV7-9	CASSAQDWGTEAFF	TGTGCCAGCAGCGCACAGGACTGGGGCACTGAAGCTTTCTTT
TRBJ2-1	.	TRBD2	TRBV20-1	CSARGTSGRGYYNEQFF	TGCAGTGCTAGAGGGACTAGCGGGAGAGGGTACTACAATGAGCAGTTCTTC